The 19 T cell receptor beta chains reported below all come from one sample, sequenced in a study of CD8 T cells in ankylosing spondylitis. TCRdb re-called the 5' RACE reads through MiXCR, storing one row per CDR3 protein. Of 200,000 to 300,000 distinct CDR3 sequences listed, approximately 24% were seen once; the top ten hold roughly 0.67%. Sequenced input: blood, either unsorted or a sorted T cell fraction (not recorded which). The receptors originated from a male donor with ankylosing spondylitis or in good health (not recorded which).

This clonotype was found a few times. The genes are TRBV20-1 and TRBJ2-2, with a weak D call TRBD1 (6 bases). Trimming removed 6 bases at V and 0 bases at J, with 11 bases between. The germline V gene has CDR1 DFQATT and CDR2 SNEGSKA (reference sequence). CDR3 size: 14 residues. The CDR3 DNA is TGCAGTGCCCCTAAGGGGGCGAACACCGGGGAGCTGTTTTTT. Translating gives CSAPKGANTGELFF.

DNA for the CDR3: TGCAGTGTGGTTCCAGCGGAGGCCTACGAGCAGTACTTC. As protein: CSVVPAEAYEQYF. The chain employs TRBV20-1 and TRBJ2-7, with D perhaps TRBD2 (5 bases). The germline gives CDR1 DFQATT, CDR2 SNEGSKA (reference sequence). Trimming pared 7 bases from V and 2 bases from J, leaving 15 bases between. The CDR3 has 13 amino acids.

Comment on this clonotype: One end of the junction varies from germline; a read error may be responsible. This chain's CDR3 is CRASGGRYQETQYF. The CDR3 DNA reads as TGCAGGGCTAGCGGGGGAAGGTACCAAGAGACCCAGTACTTC. The V call is TRBV20-1, the J call TRBJ2-5; 10 bases agree with TRBD2. Germline V gene sequence: CDR1 DFQATT, CDR2 SNEGSKA (reference sequence). CDR3 length: 14 amino acids.

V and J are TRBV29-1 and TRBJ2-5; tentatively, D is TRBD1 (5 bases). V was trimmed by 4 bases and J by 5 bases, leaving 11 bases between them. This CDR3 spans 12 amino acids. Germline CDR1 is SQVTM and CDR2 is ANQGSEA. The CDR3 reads CSVGGSAETQYF. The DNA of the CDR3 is TGCAGCGTTGGGGGCTCCGCTGAGACCCAGTACTTC.

The CDR3 loop reads CASSPPGRGANTGELFF. In DNA form, the CDR3 reads TGTGCCAGCAGCCCGCCGGGGAGGGGGGCGAACACCGGGGAGCTGTTTTTT. The V call is TRBV7-9, the J call TRBJ2-2; D possibly corresponds to TRBD2 (7 bases). Germline values: CDR1 SEHNR, CDR2 FQNEAQ (reference sequence). The CDR3 has 17 residues. V was shortened by 5 bases and J by 0 bases, with 16 bases between the two germline ends.

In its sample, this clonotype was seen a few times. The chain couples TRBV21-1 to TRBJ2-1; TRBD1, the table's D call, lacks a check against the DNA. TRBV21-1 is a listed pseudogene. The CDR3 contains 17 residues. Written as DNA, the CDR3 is TGTGCCAGCAGCAAAGCCCCGGGACGGAAAACCTACAATGAGCAGTTCTTC. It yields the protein CASSKAPGRKTYNEQFF.

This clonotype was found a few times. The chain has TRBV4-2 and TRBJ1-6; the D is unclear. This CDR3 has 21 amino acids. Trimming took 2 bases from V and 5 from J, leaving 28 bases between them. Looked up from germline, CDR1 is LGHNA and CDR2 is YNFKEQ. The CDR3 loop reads CASSQFRRVVAPTANNSPLHF. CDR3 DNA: TGTGCCAGCAGCCAATTCCGTAGGGTCGTTGCGCCTACAGCAAATAATTCACCCCTCCACTTT.

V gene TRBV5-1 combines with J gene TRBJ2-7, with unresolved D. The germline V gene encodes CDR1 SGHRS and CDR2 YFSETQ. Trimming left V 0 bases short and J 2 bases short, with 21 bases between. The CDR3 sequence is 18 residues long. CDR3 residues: CASSLDAPWDQLAYEQYF. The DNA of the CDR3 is TGCGCCAGCAGCTTGGACGCCCCGTGGGATCAACTCGCCTACGAGCAGTACTTC.

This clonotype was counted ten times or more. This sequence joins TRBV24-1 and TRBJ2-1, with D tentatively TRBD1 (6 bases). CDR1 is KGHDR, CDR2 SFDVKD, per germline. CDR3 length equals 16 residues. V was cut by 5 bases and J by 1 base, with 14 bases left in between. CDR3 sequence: CATSGGTGQSYNEQFF. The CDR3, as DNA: TGTGCCACCAGTGGGGGCACAGGGCAATCCTACAATGAGCAGTTCTTC.

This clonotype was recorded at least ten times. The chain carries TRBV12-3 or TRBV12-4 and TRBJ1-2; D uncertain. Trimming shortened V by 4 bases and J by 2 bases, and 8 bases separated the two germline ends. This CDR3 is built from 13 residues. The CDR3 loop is CASSYVVNYGYTF. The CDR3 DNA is TGTGCCAGCAGTTACGTGGTAAACTATGGCTACACCTTC.

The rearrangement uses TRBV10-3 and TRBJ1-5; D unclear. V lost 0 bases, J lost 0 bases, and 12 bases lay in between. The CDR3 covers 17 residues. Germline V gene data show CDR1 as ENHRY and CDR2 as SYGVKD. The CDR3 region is CAISESSGSDSNQPQHF. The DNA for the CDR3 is TGTGCCATCAGTGAGTCATCGGGATCGGATAGCAATCAGCCCCAGCATTTT.

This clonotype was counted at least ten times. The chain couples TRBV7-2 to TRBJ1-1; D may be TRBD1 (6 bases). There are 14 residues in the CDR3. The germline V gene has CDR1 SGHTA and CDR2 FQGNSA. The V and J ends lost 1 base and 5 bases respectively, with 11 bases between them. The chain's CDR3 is CASSLEGGRTEAFF. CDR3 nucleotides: TGTGCCAGCAGCTTAGAAGGGGGGAGAACTGAAGCTTTCTTT.

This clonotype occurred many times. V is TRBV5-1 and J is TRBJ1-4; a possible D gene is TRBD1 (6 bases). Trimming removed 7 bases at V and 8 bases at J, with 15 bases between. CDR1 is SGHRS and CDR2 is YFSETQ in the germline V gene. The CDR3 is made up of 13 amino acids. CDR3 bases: TGCGCCAGCTCCGAGGTGGGGGCAGAAAAACTGTTTTTT. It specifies CASSEVGAEKLFF.

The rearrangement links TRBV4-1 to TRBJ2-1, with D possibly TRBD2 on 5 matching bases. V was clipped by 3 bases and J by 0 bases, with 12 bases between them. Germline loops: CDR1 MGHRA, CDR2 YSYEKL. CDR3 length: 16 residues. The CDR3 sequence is CASSHQDLISYNEQFF. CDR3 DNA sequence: TGCGCCAGCAGCCACCAGGACTTGATCTCCTACAATGAGCAGTTCTTC.

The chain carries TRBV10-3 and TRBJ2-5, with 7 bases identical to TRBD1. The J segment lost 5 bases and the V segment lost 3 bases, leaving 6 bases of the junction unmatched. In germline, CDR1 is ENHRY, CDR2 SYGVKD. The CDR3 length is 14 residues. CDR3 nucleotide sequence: TGTGCCATCAGTGAATCACAGGGGTACGAGACCCAGTACTTC. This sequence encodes CAISESQGYETQYF.

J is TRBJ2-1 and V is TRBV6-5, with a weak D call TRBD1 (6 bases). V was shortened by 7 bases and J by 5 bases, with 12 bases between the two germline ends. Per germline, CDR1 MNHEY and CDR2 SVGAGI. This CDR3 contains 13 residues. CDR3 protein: CASKWAGDNEQFF. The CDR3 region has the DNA TGTGCCAGCAAGTGGGCAGGGGACAATGAGCAGTTCTTC.

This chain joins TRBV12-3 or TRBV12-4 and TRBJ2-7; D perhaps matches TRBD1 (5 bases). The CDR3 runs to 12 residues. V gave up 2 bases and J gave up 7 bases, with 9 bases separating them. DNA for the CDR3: TGTGCCAGCAGTTTAAACTACAGGGAGCAGTACTTC. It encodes CASSLNYREQYF.

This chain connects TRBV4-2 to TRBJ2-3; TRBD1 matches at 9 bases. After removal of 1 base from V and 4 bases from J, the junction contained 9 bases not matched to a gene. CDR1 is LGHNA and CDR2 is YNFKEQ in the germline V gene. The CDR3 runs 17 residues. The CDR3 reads CASSQGTGAGMADTQYF. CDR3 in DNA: TGTGCCAGCAGCCAAGGGACAGGGGCCGGTATGGCAGATACGCAGTATTTT.

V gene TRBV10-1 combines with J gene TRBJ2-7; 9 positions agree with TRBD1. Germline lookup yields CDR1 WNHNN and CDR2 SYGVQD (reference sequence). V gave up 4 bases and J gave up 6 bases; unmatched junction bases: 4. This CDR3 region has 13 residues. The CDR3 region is CASSVVTGGEQYF. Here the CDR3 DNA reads TGCGCCAGCAGTGTCGTGACAGGGGGCGAGCAGTACTTC.